This T cell receptor (beta chain) was recovered during a study of beta chain features in type 1 diabetes. Looking at the study overall: Across the samples, 100 million to 130 million sorted cells were examined in total. Overall study results and limits: Relative to healthy donors, patients appeared to have naive, central memory and Treg TCRB repertoires that were more similar. Among all four CD4+ subsets, Type 1 diabetes patients had TCRB CDR3s that were moderately but significantly shorter.

The sequenced template was cDNA made from the entire isolated RNA. TCRdb keeps only in-frame clones here, not all; method: immunoSEQ multiplex PCR. The repertoire includes under 850,000 clones, 13% of them detected once, and roughly 0.022% sits in the top ten. In its sample, this clone was seen a few times. Antigen unknown. The same CDR3 arises from other DNA sequences in this sample as well. Germline CDR1 is GTSNPN and CDR2 is SVGIG (reference sequence). The germline V and J ends were trimmed by 0 bases and 0 bases, with 5 bases remaining between them. The CDR3 spans 13 residues. Specimen: naive CD4+ T cells from blood. This chain uses TRBV30 with TRBJ1-2; D is ambiguous. The source is a man younger than 35 with type 1 diabetes. The CDR3 loop reads CAWSVGANYGYTF. The CDR3 nucleotides are TGTGCCTGGAGTGTAGGAGCTAACTATGGCTACACCTTC.